This passage covers 8 T cell receptor beta chains from one sample sequenced in a study of T cells in tumors after PD-1 blockade. The assay was immunoSEQ multiplex PCR, and TCRdb's table has in-frame clones only and misses some. The table includes some 48,000 clones, 75% to 85% detected once. The sample in question was PBMCs, obtained before anti-PD-1 treatment. The source is a human donor with basal cell carcinoma.

J is TRBJ2-7 and V is TRBV2, with D perhaps matching TRBD1 or TRBD2 (5 bases each). CDR1 is SNHLY and CDR2 is FYNNEI in the germline V gene. This CDR3 comprises 13 residues. Trimming took 4 bases from V and 9 from J, leaving 16 bases between them. In DNA, the CDR3 is TGTGCCAGCAGTGTTTTCCAGGGAGTCGGGCAGTACTTC. Residues: CASSVFQGVGQYF.

V gene TRBV5-6 combines with J gene TRBJ2-3; maybe TRBD2 (5 bases). Germline V gene lookup returns CDR1 SGHDT and CDR2 YYEEEE. V was trimmed by 2 bases and J by 2 bases, leaving 15 bases between them. The CDR3 loop spans 16 amino acids. The CDR3: CASSFLARTVTDTQYF. The CDR3 DNA reads TGTGCCAGCAGCTTTTTAGCGCGAACTGTCACAGATACGCAGTATTTT.

V gene TRBV5-1 combines with J gene TRBJ2-2; D could derive from TRBD1 or TRBD2 (5 bases each). The CDR3 runs 17 residues. V was cut by 2 bases and J by 6 bases, with 20 bases left in between. Germline V gene data show CDR1 as SGHRS and CDR2 as YFSETQ. The CDR3 region is CASSLHRSGTSAGELFF. CDR3 bases: TGCGCCAGCAGCTTACACAGATCCGGGACCTCGGCCGGGGAGCTGTTTTTT.

The V and J genes are TRBV28 and TRBJ1-1; unclear D gene. V was shortened by 3 bases and J by 6 bases, with 8 bases between the two germline ends. The V gene's germline CDR1 is MDHEN and CDR2 SYDVKM. CDR3 length: 12 amino acids. CDR3 sequence reads: CASSFVVSEAFF. The DNA of the CDR3 is TGTGCCAGCAGTTTTGTCGTTTCTGAAGCTTTCTTT.

The V call is TRBV7-2, the J call TRBJ1-2; TRBD1 matches at 7 bases. This CDR3 comprises 15 residues. V lost 1 base to trimming and J lost 6 bases; unmatched junction nucleotides: 8. CDR1 is SGHTA, CDR2 FQGNSA, per germline. As DNA, the CDR3 is TGTGCCAGCAGCTTAGAGCCGGGACAGAAGCATGGCTACACCTTC. It is translated as CASSLEPGQKHGYTF.

In nucleotides, the CDR3 is TGCGCCAGCAGCCAAGATACAGGACTAGCGGGAGGGAATGAGCAGTTCTTC. Protein sequence: CASSQDTGLAGGNEQFF. This rearrangement joins TRBV4-1 to TRBJ2-1; 15 bases align to TRBD2. In germline, CDR1 is MGHRA, CDR2 YSYEKL. This CDR3 contains 17 residues. The ends lost 0 bases at V and 7 bases at J; junction bases unmatched: 4.

This sequence joins TRBV7-2 and TRBJ2-1; D may be TRBD1 (6 bases). Between the trimmed V and J ends, which lost 5 bases and 6 bases, there was a span of 23 bases. Germline assignment: CDR1 SGHTA and CDR2 FQGNSA. This CDR3 contains 17 residues. CDR3 loop: CASSPAAGGGWGNEQFF. The CDR3 DNA follows: TGTGCCAGCAGCCCCGCCGCTGGGGGCGGGTGGGGCAATGAGCAGTTCTTC.

This clone turned up a few times. The chain employs TRBV6-2 or TRBV6-3 and TRBJ2-7; the match to TRBD2 covers 8 bases. Trimming removed 5 bases from V and 6 bases from J; junction bases left unmatched: 6. The germline gives CDR1 MNHEY, CDR2 SVGEGT. CDR3 length: 13 residues. The chain's CDR3 is CASSTGGMAEQYF. Written as DNA, the CDR3 is TGTGCCAGCAGTACGGGGGGGATGGCCGAGCAGTACTTC.